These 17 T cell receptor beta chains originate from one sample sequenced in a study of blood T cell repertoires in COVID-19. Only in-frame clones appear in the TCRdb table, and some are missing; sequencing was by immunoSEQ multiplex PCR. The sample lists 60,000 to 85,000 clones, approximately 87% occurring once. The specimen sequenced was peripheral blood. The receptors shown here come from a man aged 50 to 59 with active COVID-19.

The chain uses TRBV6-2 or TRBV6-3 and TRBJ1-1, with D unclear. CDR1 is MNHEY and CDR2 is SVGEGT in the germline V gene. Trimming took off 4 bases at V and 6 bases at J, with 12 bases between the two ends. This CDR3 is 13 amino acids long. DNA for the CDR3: TGTGCCAGCAGTTCGATCGGGGAACCTGAAGCTTTCTTT. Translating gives CASSSIGEPEAFF.

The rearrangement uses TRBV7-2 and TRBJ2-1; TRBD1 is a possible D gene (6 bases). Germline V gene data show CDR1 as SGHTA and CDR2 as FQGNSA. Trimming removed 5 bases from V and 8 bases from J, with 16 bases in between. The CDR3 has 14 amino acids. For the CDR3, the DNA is TGTGCCAGCAGCCTATCAACAGGGAGCGATGAGCAGTTCTTC. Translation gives CASSLSTGSDEQFF. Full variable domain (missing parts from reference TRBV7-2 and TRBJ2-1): GAGVSQSPSNKVTEKGKDVELRCDPISGHTALYWYRQSLGQGLEFLIYFQGNSAPDKSGLPSDRFSAERTGGSVSTLTIQRTQQEDSAVYLCASSLSTGSDEQFFGPGTRLTVL.

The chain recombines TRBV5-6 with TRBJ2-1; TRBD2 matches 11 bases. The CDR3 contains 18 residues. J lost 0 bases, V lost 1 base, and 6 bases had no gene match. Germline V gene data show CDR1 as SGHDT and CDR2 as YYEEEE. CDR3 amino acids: CASSLIASGGSSYNEQFF. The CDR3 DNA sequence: TGTGCCAGCAGCTTGATAGCTAGCGGGGGGAGCTCCTACAATGAGCAGTTCTTC.

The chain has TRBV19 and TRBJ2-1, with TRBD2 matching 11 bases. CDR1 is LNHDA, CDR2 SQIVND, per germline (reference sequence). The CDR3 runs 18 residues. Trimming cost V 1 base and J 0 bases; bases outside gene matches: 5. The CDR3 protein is CASSIAFTSGSSYNEQFF. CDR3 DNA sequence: TGTGCCAGTAGTATAGCCTTTACTAGCGGGAGCTCCTACAATGAGCAGTTCTTC.

CDR3 loop: CSVARGQIYEQYF. The CDR3 DNA is TGCAGCGTTGCCAGGGGGCAAATCTACGAGCAGTACTTC. V usage is TRBV29-1 and J usage is TRBJ2-7, with 8 bases matching TRBD1. Germline-derived CDR1 and CDR2 are SQVTM and ANQGSEA. The CDR3 length is 13 residues. The V segment lost 4 bases and the J segment 3 bases; nucleotides outside the gene matches: 5.

The CDR3 DNA is TGTGCCACCAGTGATGGCAGGGGGGCCGGAGGAAACATTCAGTACTTC. It codes for CATSDGRGAGGNIQYF. The chain recombines TRBV24-1 with TRBJ2-4; possibly TRBD1 for D (7 bases). Trimming shortened V by 3 bases and J by 6 bases, and 17 bases separated the two germline ends. This CDR3 has 16 amino acids. Per the germline V gene, CDR1 is KGHDR and CDR2 is SFDVKD.

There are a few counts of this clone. CDR3 sequence (DNA): TGTGCCAGCAGCCAAGAAGGGGCGGGAGTCCCTTTTAATGAGCAGTTCTTC. Protein product: CASSQEGAGVPFNEQFF. V is TRBV4-2 and J is TRBJ2-1; 7 nucleotides match TRBD2. Germline-derived CDR1 and CDR2 are LGHNA and YNFKEQ. The ends lost 0 bases at V and 7 bases at J; junction bases unmatched: 12. The CDR3 loop spans 17 amino acids.

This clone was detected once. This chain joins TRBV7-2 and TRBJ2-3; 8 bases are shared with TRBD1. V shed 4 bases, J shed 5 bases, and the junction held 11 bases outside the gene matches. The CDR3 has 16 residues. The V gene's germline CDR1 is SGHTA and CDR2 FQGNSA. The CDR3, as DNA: TGTGCCAGCAGCTCGAGGACAGGGAATATCCTAGATACGCAGTATTTT. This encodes CASSSRTGNILDTQYF.

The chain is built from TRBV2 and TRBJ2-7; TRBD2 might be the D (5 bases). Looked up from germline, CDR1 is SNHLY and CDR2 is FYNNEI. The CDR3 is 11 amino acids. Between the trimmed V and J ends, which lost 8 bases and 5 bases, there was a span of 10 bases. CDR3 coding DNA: TGTGCCAGCCTCGGGGTGCACGAGCAGTACTTC. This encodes CASLGVHEQYF. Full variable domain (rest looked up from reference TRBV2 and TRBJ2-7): EPEVTQTPSHQVTQMGQEVILRCVPISNHLYFYWYRQILGQKVEFLVSFYNNEISEKSEIFDDQFSVERPDGSNFTLKIRSTKLEDSAMYFCASLGVHEQYFGPGTRLTVT.

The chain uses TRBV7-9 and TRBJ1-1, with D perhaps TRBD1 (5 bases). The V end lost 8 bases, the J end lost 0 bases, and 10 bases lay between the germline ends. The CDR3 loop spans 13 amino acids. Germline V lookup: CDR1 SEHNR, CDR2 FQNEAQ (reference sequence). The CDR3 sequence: CASDKDMNTEAFF. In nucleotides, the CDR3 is TGTGCCAGCGACAAGGACATGAACACTGAAGCTTTCTTT.

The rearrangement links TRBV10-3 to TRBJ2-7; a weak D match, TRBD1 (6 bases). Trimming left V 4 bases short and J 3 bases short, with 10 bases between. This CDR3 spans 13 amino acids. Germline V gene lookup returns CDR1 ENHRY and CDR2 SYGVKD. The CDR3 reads CAISGTTGYEQYF. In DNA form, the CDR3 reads TGTGCCATCAGTGGGACGACAGGCTACGAGCAGTACTTC.

The chain's CDR3 is CASSLYAGEAETQYF. The CDR3 region has the DNA TGTGCCAGCAGCCTTTATGCCGGGGAAGCGGAGACCCAGTACTTC. The chain uses TRBV4-2 and TRBJ2-5; D might be TRBD2 (5 bases). The germline CDR1 and CDR2 sequences are LGHNA and YNFKEQ. CDR3 length: 15 residues. Deletions cut 4 bases from V and 5 bases from J, with 17 bases between.

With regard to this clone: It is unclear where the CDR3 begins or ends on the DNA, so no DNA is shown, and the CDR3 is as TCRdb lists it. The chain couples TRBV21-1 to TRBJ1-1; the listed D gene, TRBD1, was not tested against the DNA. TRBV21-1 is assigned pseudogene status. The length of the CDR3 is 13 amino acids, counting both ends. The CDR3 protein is CASSKVARGSAFF.

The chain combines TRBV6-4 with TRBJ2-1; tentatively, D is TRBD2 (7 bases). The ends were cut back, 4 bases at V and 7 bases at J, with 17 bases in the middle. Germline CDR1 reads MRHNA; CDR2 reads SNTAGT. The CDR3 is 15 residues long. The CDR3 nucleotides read TGTGCCAGCAGTGCAGAATCGGGGGGCCCTAATGAGCAGTTCTTC. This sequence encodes CASSAESGGPNEQFF.

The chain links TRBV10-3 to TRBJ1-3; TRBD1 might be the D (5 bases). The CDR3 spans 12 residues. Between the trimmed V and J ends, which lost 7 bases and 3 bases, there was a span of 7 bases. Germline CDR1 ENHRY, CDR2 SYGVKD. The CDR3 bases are TGTGCCATCACCAGGGATGGAAACACCATATATTTT. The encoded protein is CAITRDGNTIYF.

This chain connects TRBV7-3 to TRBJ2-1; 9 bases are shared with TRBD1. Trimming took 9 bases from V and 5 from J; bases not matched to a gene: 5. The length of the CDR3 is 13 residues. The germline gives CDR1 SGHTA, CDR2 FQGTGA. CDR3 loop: CASGQGRDNEQFF. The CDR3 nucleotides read TGTGCCAGTGGACAGGGGAGGGACAATGAGCAGTTCTTC.

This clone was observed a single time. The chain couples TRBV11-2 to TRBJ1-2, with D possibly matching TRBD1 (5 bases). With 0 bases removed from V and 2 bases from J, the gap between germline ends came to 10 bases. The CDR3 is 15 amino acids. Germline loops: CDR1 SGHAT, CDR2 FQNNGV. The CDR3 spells CASSLDRTPNYGYTF. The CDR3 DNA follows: TGTGCCAGCAGCTTAGATCGGACACCGAACTATGGCTACACCTTC.